These 4 T cell receptor beta chains share one sample of origin, sequenced in a study of T cell repertoires in cytomegalovirus infection. TCRdb reprocessed the reads with MiXCR, giving one entry per CDR3 protein. In the table there are around 70,000 distinct CDR3 sequences, 3.5% to 4% of which are singletons. Specimen: PBMCs. All receptors derive from a human donor in good health (CMV status not recorded). Some clones in this sample may be carry-over from other donors' samples.

This clonotype was seen more than once but under ten times. The chain joins TRBV5-1 to TRBJ2-5; maybe TRBD1 (5 bases). CDR3 length: 16 amino acids. Germline V gene sequence: CDR1 SGHRS, CDR2 YFSETQ. Trimming took off 0 bases at V and 4 bases at J, with 16 bases between the two ends. CDR3 sequence: CASSLARASPPETQYF. DNA for the CDR3: TGCGCCAGCAGCTTGGCCAGGGCCAGCCCCCCAGAGACCCAGTACTTC.

This clonotype has more than one count but fewer than ten. The chain combines TRBV7-6 with TRBJ2-3, with 10 bases matching TRBD2. Germline values: CDR1 SGHVS, CDR2 FNYEAQ. V gave up 1 base and J gave up 3 bases; unmatched junction bases: 1. The CDR3 runs to 15 residues. CDR3 region: CASSLGAGGTDTQYF. CDR3 nucleotide sequence: TGTGCCAGCAGCTTAGGAGCGGGAGGGACAGATACGCAGTATTTT.

This chain joins TRBV11-1 and TRBJ1-6; D remains ambiguous. Germline-derived CDR1 and CDR2 are SGHAT and FQDESV (reference sequence). The length of the CDR3 is 13 residues. V was shortened by 3 bases and J by 8 bases, with 8 bases between the two germline ends. CDR3 residues: CASSFGSDSPLHF. The CDR3 nucleotides read TGTGCCAGCAGCTTCGGTTCAGATTCACCCCTCCACTTT. Variable domain in full (rest from reference TRBV11-1 and TRBJ1-6): EAEVAQSPRYKITEKSQAVAFWCDPISGHATLYWYRQILGQGPELLVQFQDESVVDDSQLPKDRFSAERLKGVDSTLKIQPAELGDSAMYLCASSFGSDSPLHFGNGTRLTVT.

Notes on this clonotype: This sequence may be a read error, since a much larger clone differs from it by one base. The chain recombines TRBV11-2 with TRBJ1-1, with TRBD1 matching 7 bases. Trimming took 3 bases from V and 1 from J; bases not matched to a gene: 11. Germline assignment: CDR1 SGHAT and CDR2 FQNNGV. The CDR3 spans 17 residues. The CDR3 is CASSFHGTTGQNTEAFF. The CDR3 DNA reads TGTGCCAGCAGCTTCCACGGTACGACAGGGCAGAACACTGAAGCTTTCTTT.